This entry lists 5 T cell receptor beta chains sequenced from one sample in a study of spatial heterogeneity in lung cancer (dated by TCRdb to about 2019). General findings and caveats noted by the study authors: A correlation was observed between the number of expanded intratumoral alpha and beta TCRs and the tumor nonsynonymous mutation count.

The antigens these receptors bind are not known. What this sample's time point label stands for: sample taken at primary tumor resection. Library creation used 5' RACE. The sequencer listed for this sample is NextSeq 500. Using fastp at Q25 and MiXCR, TCRdb reprocessed the public reads and kept productive beta chains. When rows share a CDR3 protein, they turn into one entry using the most common DNA and genes. Counted in this sample were about 11,000 distinct CDR3 sequences; more than 4% of them appeared once. In total, the top ten clones hold around 12% of the sample. The specimen was lung tumor tissue, collected at surgery. The receptors here all came from a male donor with early-stage non-small cell lung cancer.

This clonotype was found many times. Because the library targeted alpha chains, this beta chain is an off-target read whose size means little. The genes are TRBV2 and TRBJ1-5; D is unresolved. The ends were cut back, 8 bases at V and 4 bases at J, with 24 bases in the middle. This CDR3 contains 17 residues. Germline CDR1 SNHLY, CDR2 FYNNEI. CDR3 DNA sequence: TGTGCCAGCCGAGCGGGCGTTACAGCCTCTTTGAATCAGCCCCAGCATTTT. Amino acids: CASRAGVTASLNQPQHF.

In this sample, this clonotype turned up many times. Within a library made for alpha chains, this beta chain is off target, and its count is uninformative. This chain uses TRBV29-1 with TRBJ2-7; 9 bases match TRBD2. The germline V gene encodes CDR1 SQVTM and CDR2 ANQGSEA. V lost 1 base and J lost 5; bases outside the gene matches: 6. The CDR3 runs to 14 residues. CDR3 sequence reads: CSVEGLAGAHEQYF. The CDR3 coding sequence is TGCAGCGTTGAAGGGTTAGCGGGAGCCCACGAGCAGTACTTC.

This clonotype was seen repeatedly, ten times or more. This beta chain is a stray read from a library made for alpha chains; its abundance is not meaningful. This sequence joins TRBV20-1 and TRBJ2-2; D is unclear. Germline CDR1 and CDR2: DFQATT and SNEGSKA (reference sequence). Trimming took off 3 bases at V and 7 bases at J, with 9 bases between the two ends. The length of the CDR3 is 12 residues. CDR3 region: CSASHGSGELFF. Written as DNA, the CDR3 is TGCAGTGCTAGCCATGGCAGCGGGGAGCTGTTTTTT.

Of note for this clonotype: Since the library was made to target alpha chains, this beta chain is a stray read and its abundance is not meaningful. The rearrangement joins TRBV11-1 to TRBJ1-1; no clear D. Germline-derived CDR1 and CDR2 are SGHAT and FQDESV (reference sequence). Trimming stripped 5 bases from V and 2 bases from J, with 15 bases between. There are 15 residues in the CDR3. In DNA, the CDR3 is TGTGCCAGCAGCCCCCCGTATCGAATAAACACTGAAGCTTTCTTT. It translates to CASSPPYRINTEAFF.

Concerning this clonotype: Within a library made for alpha chains, this beta chain is off target, and its count is uninformative. The chain carries TRBV5-1 and TRBJ2-2; TRBD1 is a possible D gene (5 bases). The CDR3 is made up of 15 amino acids. Germline V gene lookup returns CDR1 SGHRS and CDR2 YFSETQ. V was shortened by 2 bases and J by 3 bases, with 11 bases between the two germline ends. CDR3 in amino acids: CASSLGHQYTGELFF. Here the CDR3 DNA reads TGCGCCAGCAGCTTAGGACACCAATACACCGGGGAGCTGTTTTTT.